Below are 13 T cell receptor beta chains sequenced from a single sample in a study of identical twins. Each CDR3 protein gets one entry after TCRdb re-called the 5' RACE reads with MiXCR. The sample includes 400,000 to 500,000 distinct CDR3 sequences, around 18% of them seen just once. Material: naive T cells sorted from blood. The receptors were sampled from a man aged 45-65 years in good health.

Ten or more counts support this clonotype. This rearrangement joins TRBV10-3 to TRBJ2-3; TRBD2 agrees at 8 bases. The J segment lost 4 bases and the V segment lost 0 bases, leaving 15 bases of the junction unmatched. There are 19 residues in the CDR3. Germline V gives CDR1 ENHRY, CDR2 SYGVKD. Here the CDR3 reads CAISESSRGGLVGADTQYF. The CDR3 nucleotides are TGTGCCATCAGTGAGTCGTCCAGAGGGGGACTAGTGGGGGCAGATACGCAGTATTTT.

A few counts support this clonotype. CDR3 region: CASSSGGAGGEQFF. The CDR3, as DNA: TGCGCCAGCAGCTCCGGTGGGGCGGGGGGTGAGCAGTTCTTC. V and J are TRBV5-1 and TRBJ2-1; 8 nucleotides line up with TRBD2. CDR1 is SGHRS and CDR2 is YFSETQ in the germline V gene. The CDR3 sequence is 14 residues long. Trimming at V came to 3 bases and at J to 9 bases, leaving 8 bases not matched to a gene.

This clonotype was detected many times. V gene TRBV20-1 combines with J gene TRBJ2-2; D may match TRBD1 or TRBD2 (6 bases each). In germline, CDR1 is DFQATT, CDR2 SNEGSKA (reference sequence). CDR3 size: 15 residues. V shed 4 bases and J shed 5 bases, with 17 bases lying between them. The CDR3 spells CSAIGSRGQTGELFF. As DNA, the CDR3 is TGCAGTGCTATAGGTAGCCGGGGGCAAACCGGGGAGCTGTTTTTT.

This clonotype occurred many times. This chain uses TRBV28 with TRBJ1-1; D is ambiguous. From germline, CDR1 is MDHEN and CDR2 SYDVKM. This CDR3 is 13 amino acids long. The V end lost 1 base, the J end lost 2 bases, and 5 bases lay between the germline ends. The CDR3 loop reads CASSLYPNTEAFF. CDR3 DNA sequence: TGTGCCAGCAGTTTATATCCCAACACTGAAGCTTTCTTT. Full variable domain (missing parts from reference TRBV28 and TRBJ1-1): DVKVTQSSRYLVKRTGEKVFLECVQDMDHENMFWYRQDPGLGLRLIYFSYDVKMKEKGDIPEGYSVSREKKERFSLILESASTNQTSMYLCASSLYPNTEAFFGQGTRLTVV.

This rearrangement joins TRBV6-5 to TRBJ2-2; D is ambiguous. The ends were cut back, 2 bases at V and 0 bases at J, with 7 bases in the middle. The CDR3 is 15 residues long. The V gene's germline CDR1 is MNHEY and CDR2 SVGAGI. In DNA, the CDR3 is TGTGCCAGCAGTTACCTACAAACGAACACCGGGGAGCTGTTTTTT. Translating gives CASSYLQTNTGELFF.

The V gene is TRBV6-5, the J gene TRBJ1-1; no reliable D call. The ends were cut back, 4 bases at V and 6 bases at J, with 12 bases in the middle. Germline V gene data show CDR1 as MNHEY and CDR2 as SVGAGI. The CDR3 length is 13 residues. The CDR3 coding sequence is TGTGCCAGCAGTTCCAGTCCCGGTGCTGAAGCTTTCTTT. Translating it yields CASSSSPGAEAFF.

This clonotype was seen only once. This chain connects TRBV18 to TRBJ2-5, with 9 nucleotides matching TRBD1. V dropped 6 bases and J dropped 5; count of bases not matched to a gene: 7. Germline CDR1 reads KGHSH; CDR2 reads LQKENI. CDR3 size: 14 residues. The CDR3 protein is CASSPTGGEETQYF. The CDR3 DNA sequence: TGTGCCAGCTCGCCGACAGGGGGAGAGGAGACCCAGTACTTC.

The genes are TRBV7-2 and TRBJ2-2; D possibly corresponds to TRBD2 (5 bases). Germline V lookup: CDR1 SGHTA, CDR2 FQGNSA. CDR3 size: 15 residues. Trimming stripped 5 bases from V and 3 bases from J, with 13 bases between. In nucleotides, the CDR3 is TGTGCCAGCAGCACGACGGGGTCCTACACCGGGGAGCTGTTTTTT. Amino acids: CASSTTGSYTGELFF.

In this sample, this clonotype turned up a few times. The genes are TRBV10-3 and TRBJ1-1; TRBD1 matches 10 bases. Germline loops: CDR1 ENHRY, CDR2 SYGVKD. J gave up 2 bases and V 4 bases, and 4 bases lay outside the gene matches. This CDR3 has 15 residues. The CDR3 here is CAISGGQGPNTEAFF. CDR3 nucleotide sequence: TGTGCCATCAGTGGGGGACAGGGGCCCAACACTGAAGCTTTCTTT.

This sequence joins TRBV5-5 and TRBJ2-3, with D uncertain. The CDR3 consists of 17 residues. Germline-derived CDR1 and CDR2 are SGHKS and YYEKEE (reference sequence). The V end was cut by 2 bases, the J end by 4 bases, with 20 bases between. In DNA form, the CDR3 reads TGTGCCAGCAGCTTCGTAGTATCCAGGAACGGCGCAGATACGCAGTATTTT. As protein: CASSFVVSRNGADTQYF.

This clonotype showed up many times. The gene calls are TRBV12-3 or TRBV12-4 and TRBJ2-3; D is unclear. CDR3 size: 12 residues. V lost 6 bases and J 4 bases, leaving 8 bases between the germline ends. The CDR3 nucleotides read TGTGCCAGCAGCCCTGGCGCAGATACGCAGTATTTT. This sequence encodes CASSPGADTQYF.

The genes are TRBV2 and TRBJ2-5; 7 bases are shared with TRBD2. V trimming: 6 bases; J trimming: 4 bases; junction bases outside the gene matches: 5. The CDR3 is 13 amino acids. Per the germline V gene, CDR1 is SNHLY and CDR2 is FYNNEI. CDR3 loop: CASRGLVVETQYF. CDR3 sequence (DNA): TGTGCCAGCAGAGGACTAGTTGTAGAGACCCAGTACTTC. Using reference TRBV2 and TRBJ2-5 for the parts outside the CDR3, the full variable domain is EPEVTQTPSHQVTQMGQEVILRCVPISNHLYFYWYRQILGQKVEFLVSFYNNEISEKSEIFDDQFSVERPDGSNFTLKIRSTKLEDSAMYFCASRGLVVETQYFGPGTRLLVL.

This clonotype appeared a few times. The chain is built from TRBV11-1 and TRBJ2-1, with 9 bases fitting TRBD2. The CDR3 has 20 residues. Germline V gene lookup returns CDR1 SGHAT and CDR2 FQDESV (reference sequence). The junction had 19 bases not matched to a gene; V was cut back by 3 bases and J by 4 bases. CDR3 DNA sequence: TGTGCCAGCAGCTTCGAAAAAGCGGGGGGTGTAACTTTTTCGTACAATGAGCAGTTCTTC. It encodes CASSFEKAGGVTFSYNEQFF. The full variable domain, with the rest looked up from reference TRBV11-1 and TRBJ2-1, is EAEVAQSPRYKITEKSQAVAFWCDPISGHATLYWYRQILGQGPELLVQFQDESVVDDSQLPKDRFSAERLKGVDSTLKIQPAELGDSAMYLCASSFEKAGGVTFSYNEQFFGPGTRLTVL.